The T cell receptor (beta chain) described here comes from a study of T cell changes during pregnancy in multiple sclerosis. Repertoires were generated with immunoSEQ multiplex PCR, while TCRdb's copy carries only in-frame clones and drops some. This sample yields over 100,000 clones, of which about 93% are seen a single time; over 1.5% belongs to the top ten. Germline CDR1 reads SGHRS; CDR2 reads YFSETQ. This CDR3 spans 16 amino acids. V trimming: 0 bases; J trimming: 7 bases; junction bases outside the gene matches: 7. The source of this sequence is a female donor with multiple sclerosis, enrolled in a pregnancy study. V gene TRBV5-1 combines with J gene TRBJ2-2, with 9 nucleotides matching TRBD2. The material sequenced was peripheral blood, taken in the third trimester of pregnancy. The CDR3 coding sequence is TGCGCCAGCAGCTTGGTTAGCGGGAGTCGGGTCGGGGAGCTGTTTTTT. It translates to CASSLVSGSRVGELFF.